This T cell receptor (beta chain) was captured in a study of cytomegalovirus exposure and HLA in healthy donors. PCR employed 60 Vbeta and 13 Jbeta primers. Some clones are missing from TCRdb's copy, which holds only in-frame ones; the method was immunoSEQ multiplex PCR. The sample lists fewer than 200,000 clones; around 80% were seen once. A word on this clone: Its target is unknown.

The germline V and J ends were trimmed by 4 bases and 2 bases, with 9 bases remaining between them. Germline V lookup: CDR1 LNHDA, CDR2 SQIVND (reference sequence). The CDR3 covers 13 residues. Broader study findings: In a later analysis, donors in an Asian-associated ancestry cluster reportedly had fewer N-insertions in productive TCRs than the cohort mean. The majority of CMV-associated TCR beta chains were reported as apparently HLA-restricted in a later analysis. Sequencing likely generated an artifact that appeared as a cluster of highly shared sequence variants.

Sequencing was carried out using PBMCs. This sequence joins TRBV19 and TRBJ2-7; D unresolved. The receptor comes from a female donor in good health and CMV-seronegative. The CDR3 DNA is TGTGCCAGTAGTAGAACGGTGGCCTACGAGCAGTACTTC. Its translation is CASSRTVAYEQYF.